The T cell receptor (beta chain) under discussion was sequenced for a study of cytomegalovirus exposure and HLA in healthy donors. Findings and limits, study-wide: Across donors, sequencing depth was assumed by presence/absence analyses to be roughly uniform.

This CDR3 contains 16 residues. J was trimmed by 2 bases and V by 0 bases; bases with no gene match: 5. CDR1 LNHNV and CDR2 YYDKDF come from the germline V gene (reference sequence). Comments on this clone: Its target is not known.

60 Vbeta and 13 Jbeta primers were used in PCR. TCRdb's table, derived via immunoSEQ multiplex PCR, lists solely in-frame clones and lacks some. The sample holds approximately 160,000 clones; 55% to 70% are singletons and the top ten take about 2.5%. Sample: PBMCs. The origin of this receptor is a woman between 35 and 50 years old in good health and CMV-seropositive. The genes are TRBV15 and TRBJ2-5, with 8 bases aligning to TRBD2. The CDR3 region has the DNA TGTGCCACCAGCAGAGAATTAGCGGGAACTCAAGAGACCCAGTACTTC. It encodes CATSRELAGTQETQYF.